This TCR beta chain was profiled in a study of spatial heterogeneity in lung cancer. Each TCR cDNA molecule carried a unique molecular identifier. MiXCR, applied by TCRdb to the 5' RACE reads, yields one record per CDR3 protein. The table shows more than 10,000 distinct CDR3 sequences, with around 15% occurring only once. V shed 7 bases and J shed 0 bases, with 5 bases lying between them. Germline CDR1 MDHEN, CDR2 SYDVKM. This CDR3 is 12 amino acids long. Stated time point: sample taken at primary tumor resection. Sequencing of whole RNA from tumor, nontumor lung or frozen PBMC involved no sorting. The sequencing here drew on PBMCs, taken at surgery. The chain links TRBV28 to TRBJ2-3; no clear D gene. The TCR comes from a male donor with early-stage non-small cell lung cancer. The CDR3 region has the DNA TGTGCCAGCACGTCTAGCACAGATACGCAGTATTTT. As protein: CASTSSTDTQYF.